The 26 T cell receptor beta chains given below trace back to one sample, sequenced in a study of T cells and Merkel cell carcinoma outcomes. This table comes from immunoSEQ multiplex PCR, and its TCRdb copy is limited to in-frame clones, with some not included. The table includes 6,000 or so clones, about 81% detected once. Sequenced sample: tumor tissue from Merkel cell carcinoma. Source of these receptors: a human donor with Merkel cell carcinoma. Some clones in this sample may be carry-over from other donors' samples.

This clone was found a few times. This rearrangement joins TRBV5-5 to TRBJ2-6; D not resolved. CDR3 length equals 16 residues. V was shortened by 6 bases and J by 5 bases, with 18 bases between the two germline ends. Germline CDR1 SGHKS, CDR2 YYEKEE (reference sequence). CDR3 DNA: TGTGCCAGCATCTTCGATGTACAAAGTCGGGCCAACGTCCTGACTTTC. Translating it yields CASIFDVQSRANVLTF.

The V call is TRBV2, the J call TRBJ2-7; D is possibly TRBD1 (6 bases). V was shortened by 7 bases and J by 3 bases, with 13 bases between the two germline ends. CDR3 length: 13 amino acids. CDR1 and CDR2 from the germline V gene are SNHLY and FYNNEI. The CDR3 region is CASKVGQFYEQYF. The CDR3, as DNA: TGTGCCAGCAAAGTAGGACAGTTCTACGAGCAGTACTTC.

The chain joins TRBV5-1 to TRBJ1-2; the D is unclear. The germline V and J ends were trimmed by 3 bases and 0 bases, with 9 bases remaining between them. CDR1 SGHRS and CDR2 YFSETQ come from the germline V gene. The CDR3 extends over 14 amino acids. CDR3 DNA sequence: TGCGCCAGCAGCTACGACGGGTCTAACTATGGCTACACCTTC. Residues: CASSYDGSNYGYTF.

V and J are TRBV19 and TRBJ1-5; maybe TRBD1 (5 bases). Germline CDR1 is LNHDA and CDR2 is SQIVND (reference sequence). The V and J ends lost 5 bases and 1 base respectively, with 12 bases between them. The CDR3 sequence is 15 residues long. The CDR3 DNA reads TGTGCCAGTAGTTTCCCCCGGGACAGCAATCAGCCCCAGCATTTT. It specifies CASSFPRDSNQPQHF.

This chain connects TRBV18 to TRBJ1-4; D unresolved. Germline assignment: CDR1 KGHSH and CDR2 LQKENI. Between the trimmed V and J ends, which lost 6 bases and 3 bases, there was a span of 14 bases. There are 15 residues in the CDR3. The CDR3 coding sequence is TGTGCCAGCTCCCCCAGAGTGGGTGCTAATGAAAAACTGTTTTTT. Encoded protein: CASSPRVGANEKLFF. The variable domain in full, completed from reference TRBV18 and TRBJ1-4, reads NAGVMQNPRHLVRRRGQEARLRCSPMKGHSHVYWYRQLPEEGLKFMVYLQKENIIDESGMPKERFSAEFPKEGPSILRIQQVVRGDSAAYFCASSPRVGANEKLFFGSGTQLSVL.

This clone was seen only a few times. This sequence joins TRBV30 and TRBJ1-5; no definite D call. The CDR3 runs 15 residues. The V gene's germline CDR1 is GTSNPN and CDR2 SVGIG (reference sequence). With 0 bases removed from V and 2 bases from J, the gap between germline ends came to 11 bases. CDR3 sequence reads: CAWSVSGSGNQPQHF. The CDR3 DNA sequence: TGTGCCTGGAGTGTTTCGGGGTCCGGCAATCAGCCCCAGCATTTT.

V and J are TRBV4-3 and TRBJ2-6; D is unclear. The CDR3 covers 15 residues. Trimming took 6 bases from V and 1 from J, leaving 10 bases between them. Germline loops: CDR1 LGHNA, CDR2 YSLEER. CDR3 region: CASSRVASGANVLTF. The CDR3 bases are TGCGCCAGCAGTCGCGTTGCGTCTGGGGCCAACGTCCTGACTTTC.

This clone turned up a few times. The chain links TRBV4-1 to TRBJ1-5; 7 bases are shared with TRBD1. The CDR3 has 16 amino acids. Losses at the gene ends were 4 bases for V and 6 bases for J; bases not matched to a gene: 12. Germline V gene sequence: CDR1 MGHRA, CDR2 YSYEKL. The CDR3 loop is CASSRKGAGAVQPQHF. CDR3 sequence (DNA): TGCGCCAGCAGCCGTAAGGGGGCAGGGGCGGTTCAGCCCCAGCATTTT.

This clone showed up just a few times. This chain connects TRBV4-2 to TRBJ2-1, with unresolved D. The CDR3 runs to 18 residues. Germline CDR1 is LGHNA and CDR2 is YNFKEQ. V lost 2 bases to trimming and J lost 0 bases, with 17 bases between them. CDR3 sequence: CASSQSLGQRSSYNEQFF. In DNA form, the CDR3 reads TGTGCCAGCAGCCAATCGCTAGGGCAAAGGAGCTCCTACAATGAGCAGTTCTTC.

The rearrangement links TRBV4-3 to TRBJ2-7; TRBD1 might be the D (5 bases). Per germline, CDR1 LGHNA and CDR2 YSLEER. The CDR3 loop spans 16 amino acids. Trimming cost V 3 bases and J 2 bases, with 17 bases left between them. CDR3 amino acids: CASSHKREDNAYEQYF. The CDR3 DNA reads TGCGCCAGCAGCCATAAAAGAGAGGACAACGCCTACGAGCAGTACTTC.

This clone was counted a single time. This chain links TRBV9 with TRBJ2-1; possible D gene TRBD2, 6 bases. This CDR3 contains 14 residues. From germline, CDR1 is SGDLS and CDR2 YYNGEE. V was shortened by 4 bases and J by 10 bases, with 18 bases between the two germline ends. Written as DNA, the CDR3 is TGTGCCAGCAGCAAACGCGGGACGGATTCAGAGCAGTTCTTC. Its protein product is CASSKRGTDSEQFF.

This chain connects TRBV5-1 to TRBJ2-3; 8 bases line up with TRBD1. CDR1 and CDR2 from the germline V gene are SGHRS and YFSETQ. This CDR3 comprises 15 residues. Trimming at V came to 3 bases and at J to 6 bases, leaving 9 bases not matched to a gene. CDR3: CASSSQGVRGDTQYF. The CDR3 DNA is TGCGCCAGCAGCTCACAGGGGGTCCGCGGGGATACGCAGTATTTT.

The rearrangement uses TRBV7-2 and TRBJ1-2; TRBD1 agrees at 8 bases. Germline-derived CDR1 and CDR2 are SGHTA and FQGNSA. There are 17 residues in the CDR3. V lost 5 bases, J lost 3 bases, and 14 bases stayed unmatched. This CDR3 is CASSRLPGQGTDYGYTF. The CDR3 coding sequence is TGTGCCAGCAGCCGGCTCCCAGGACAGGGCACTGACTATGGCTACACCTTC.

The chain links TRBV18 to TRBJ2-7; TRBD2 might be the D (5 bases). V was clipped by 2 bases and J by 7 bases, with 21 bases between them. This CDR3 is 16 amino acids long. Per germline, CDR1 KGHSH and CDR2 LQKENI. As DNA, the CDR3 is TGTGCCAGCTCACCATCCCGGACCCTAATTCCGGGGGAGCAGTACTTC. The encoded protein is CASSPSRTLIPGEQYF.

To note about this clone: Relative to the germline gene, one junction end is altered; a read error may explain this. CDR3 DNA: TGTGCCACCAGTAGAGATTATGCAGATACGCAGTATTTT. Encoded protein: CATSRDYADTQYF. The chain carries TRBV15 and TRBJ2-3, with D unclear. The CDR3 spans 13 residues. Germline V gives CDR1 LNHNV, CDR2 YYDKDF (reference sequence).

This clone was seen only a few times. This sequence joins TRBV27 and TRBJ2-7; D is tentatively TRBD1 or TRBD2 (6 bases each). This CDR3 region has 17 residues. From germline, CDR1 is MNHEY and CDR2 SMNVEV (reference sequence). The V end lost 5 bases, the J end lost 6 bases, and 26 bases lay between the germline ends. The CDR3 DNA reads as TGTGCCAGCAGTCTTAGGTTGGGGGGCGCGGGCTCTGGCGAGCAGTACTTC. Amino acid sequence: CASSLRLGGAGSGEQYF.

The CDR3 DNA reads as TGTGCCAGCTCACCCGGGACAGCAGATGAAAAACTGTTTTTT. Its translation is CASSPGTADEKLFF. The chain links TRBV18 to TRBJ1-4, with 7 bases aligning to TRBD1. This CDR3 comprises 14 residues. Germline V CDR1 and CDR2: KGHSH, LQKENI. V dropped 3 bases and J dropped 6; count of bases not matched to a gene: 4.

V gene TRBV21-1 combines with J gene TRBJ2-1; TRBD1, as called in the table, went unchecked against the DNA. TRBV21-1 is a pseudogene. There are 14 residues in the CDR3. CDR3 nucleotide sequence: TGTGCCAGCAGCAAAGCGCTTTCAGGGGGTGAGCAGTTCTTC. As protein: CASSKALSGGEQFF.

A remark on this clone: Mismatch with germline at one junction end may stem from a read error. The chain is built from TRBV5-1 and TRBJ2-7, with a weak D call TRBD2 (6 bases). This CDR3 is 16 amino acids long. Germline CDR1 SGHRS, CDR2 YFSETQ. The CDR3 sequence: CASSWDETRAIYQQYF. CDR3 coding DNA: TGCGCCAGCAGCTGGGATGAGACTAGAGCTATCTACCAGCAGTACTTC.

The chain uses TRBV5-6 and TRBJ2-2; 8 nucleotides match TRBD1. The CDR3 runs to 16 residues. Per germline, CDR1 SGHDT and CDR2 YYEEEE. V dropped 0 bases and J dropped 2; count of bases not matched to a gene: 3. The CDR3 DNA sequence: TGTGCCAGCAGCTTGGAGGCAGGGGGCAACACCGGGGAGCTGTTTTTT. It is translated as CASSLEAGGNTGELFF.

V usage is TRBV7-2 and J usage is TRBJ2-1, with 7 bases that match TRBD2. Germline V CDR1 and CDR2: SGHTA, FQGNSA. This CDR3 has 14 amino acids. With 1 base clipped from V and 6 bases from J, the junction kept 3 bases outside the gene matches. The CDR3 nucleotides read TGTGCCAGCAGCTTAGAAGCGGGGATCAATGAGCAGTTCTTC. Translated: CASSLEAGINEQFF.

This sequence joins TRBV6-1 and TRBJ2-7; 7 bases align to TRBD2. Germline CDR1 is MNHNS and CDR2 is SASEGT. The CDR3 consists of 15 residues. The trim removed 1 base at V and 6 bases at J, leaving 9 bases unmatched. CDR3 sequence: CASSEERLASREQYF. The DNA of the CDR3 is TGTGCCAGCAGTGAAGAGCGACTAGCCTCTCGCGAGCAGTACTTC.

This clone was picked up a small number of times. This chain connects TRBV7-6 to TRBJ2-7; perhaps TRBD2 as D (5 bases). V was cut by 4 bases and J by 7 bases, with 8 bases left in between. CDR1 and CDR2 from the germline V gene are SGHVS and FNYEAQ. This CDR3 has 11 amino acids. This CDR3 reads CASSSGIEQYF. The CDR3 DNA reads TGTGCCAGCAGCTCGGGAATTGAGCAGTACTTC.

The J gene is TRBJ2-7, the V gene TRBV7-9; the D gene is possibly TRBD2 (6 bases). The germline V gene encodes CDR1 SEHNR and CDR2 FQNEAQ (reference sequence). This CDR3 is 12 amino acids long. CDR3 in DNA: TGTGCTGGAGGGCAAAGCACCTACGAGCAGTACTTC. It codes for CAGGQSTYEQYF. Full variable domain (rest looked up from reference TRBV7-9 and TRBJ2-7): DTGVSQNPRHKITKRGQNVTFRCDPISEHNRLYWYRQTLGQGPEFLTYFQNEAQLEKSRLLSDRFSAERPKGSFSTLEIQRTEQGDSAMYLCAGGQSTYEQYFGPGTRLTVT.

The J gene is TRBJ2-7, the V gene TRBV5-4; 8 nucleotides align to TRBD2. The CDR3 length is 15 residues. Germline lookup yields CDR1 SGHNT and CDR2 YYREEE (reference sequence). J lost 4 bases, V lost 1 base, and 7 bases had no gene match. Here the CDR3 DNA reads TGTGCCAGCAGCTTGTCCGGGACTAGTATATACGAGCAGTACTTC. Its protein is CASSLSGTSIYEQYF.

The chain has TRBV7-8 and TRBJ2-2, with 11 bases fitting TRBD2. J gave up 6 bases and V 4 bases, and 10 bases lay outside the gene matches. Germline lookup yields CDR1 SGHVS and CDR2 FQNEAQ. The CDR3 contains 17 residues. CDR3 sequence: CASSSTQLAGVPGELFF. The CDR3 nucleotides read TGTGCCAGCAGCTCGACCCAACTAGCGGGAGTCCCCGGGGAGCTGTTTTTT. The full variable domain, its missing parts supplied by reference TRBV7-8 and TRBJ2-2, is GAGVSQSPRYKVAKRGQDVALRCDPISGHVSLFWYQQALGQGPEFLTYFQNEAQLDKSGLPSDRFFAERPEGSVSTLKIQRTQQEDSAVYLCASSSTQLAGVPGELFFGEGSRLTVL.